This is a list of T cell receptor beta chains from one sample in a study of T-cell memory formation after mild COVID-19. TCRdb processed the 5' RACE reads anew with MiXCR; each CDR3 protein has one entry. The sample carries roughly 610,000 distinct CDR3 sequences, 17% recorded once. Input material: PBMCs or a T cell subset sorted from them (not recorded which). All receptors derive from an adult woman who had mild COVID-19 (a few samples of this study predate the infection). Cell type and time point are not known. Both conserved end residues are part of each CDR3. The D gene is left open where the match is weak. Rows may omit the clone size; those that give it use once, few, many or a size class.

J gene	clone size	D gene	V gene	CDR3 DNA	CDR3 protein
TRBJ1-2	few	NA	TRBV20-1	TGCAGAGGTGGGAGCGGTGGCTACACCTTC	CRGGSGGYTF
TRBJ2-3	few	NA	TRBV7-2	TGTGCCAGCAGCTTAGCGGGAGGTTTTGATACGCAGTATTTT	CASSLAGGFDTQYF
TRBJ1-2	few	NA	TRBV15	TGTGCCACCAGCAGAGACCCATCGTCTGGCTACACCTTC	CATSRDPSSGYTF
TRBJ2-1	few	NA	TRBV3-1	TGTGCCAGCAGCCCCTCTGGACAGCTCAATGAGCAGTTCTTC	CASSPSGQLNEQFF
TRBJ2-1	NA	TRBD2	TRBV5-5	TGTGCCAGCAGCCACGGACTAGCGAGTGAGCAGTTCTTC	CASSHGLASEQFF
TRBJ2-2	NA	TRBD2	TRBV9	TGTGCCAGCAGCGTAGGCGGGGGGAACACCGGGGAGCTGTTTTTT	CASSVGGGNTGELFF
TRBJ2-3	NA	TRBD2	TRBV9	TGTGCCAGCAGCGAAGGGGTGGGGGGGACGCAGTATTTT	CASSEGVGGTQYF
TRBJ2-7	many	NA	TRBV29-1	TGCAGCGTTGCCCAGGACAGCTACGAGCAGTACTTC	CSVAQDSYEQYF
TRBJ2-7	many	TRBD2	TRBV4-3	TGCGCCAGCAGCCAATTCGGGGGGGCCTACGAGCAGTACTTC	CASSQFGGAYEQYF
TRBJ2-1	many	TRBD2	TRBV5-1	TGCGCCAGCAGCTTGGGACTAGCAGACAATGAGCAGTTCTTC	CASSLGLADNEQFF
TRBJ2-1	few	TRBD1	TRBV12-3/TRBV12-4	TGTGCCAGCAGCTTAGGAGGGACAGGCCTATTCAATGAGCAGTTCTTC	CASSLGGTGLFNEQFF
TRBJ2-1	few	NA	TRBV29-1	TGCAGCGTTGAAGATCTGGGGGGATCCGCTAATGAGCAGTTCTTC	CSVEDLGGSANEQFF
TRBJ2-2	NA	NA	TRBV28	TGTGCCACCAGAAGCGGACAGTTAAACACCGGGGAGCTGTTTTTT	CATRSGQLNTGELFF
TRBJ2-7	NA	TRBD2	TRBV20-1	TGCAGTGCTAAGGGGACTAGCGGGAGGGGGACCTACGAGCAGTACTTC	CSAKGTSGRGTYEQYF
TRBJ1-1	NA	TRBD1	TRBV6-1	TGTGCCAGCAGGCCGGGACAGGGAATACCTGAAGCTTTCTTT	CASRPGQGIPEAFF
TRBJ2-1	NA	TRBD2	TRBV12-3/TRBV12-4	TGTGCCAGCAGTTTTAGCGGGAGCCCCTGGGATGAGCAGTTCTTC	CASSFSGSPWDEQFF
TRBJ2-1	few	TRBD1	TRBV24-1	TGTGCCACCAGTGATCCCCTCCGGGACAGGGTCAATGAGCAGTTCTTC	CATSDPLRDRVNEQFF
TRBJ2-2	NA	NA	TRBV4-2	TGTGCCAGCAGCCAAGGAGACGCGAACACCGGGGAGCTGTTTTTT	CASSQGDANTGELFF
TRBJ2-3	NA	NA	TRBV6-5	TGTGCCAGCAGACTCCTCCTGACACCTAGTAGCACAGATACGCAGTATTTT	CASRLLLTPSSTDTQYF
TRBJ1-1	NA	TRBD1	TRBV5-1	TGCGCCAGCAGCTTGTCGGGACAGGGGCGTAGGGGCACTGAAGCTTTCTTT	CASSLSGQGRRGTEAFF
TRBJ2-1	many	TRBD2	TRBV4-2	TGTGCCAGCAGCCTGGGCCTAGCGGGTCCGTTCTCCTACAATGAGCAGTTCTTC	CASSLGLAGPFSYNEQFF
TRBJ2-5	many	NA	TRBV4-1	TGCGCCAGCAGCCAAGAAAGAACCCAGTACTTC	CASSQERTQYF
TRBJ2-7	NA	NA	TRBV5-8	TGTGCCAGCACCTTAACAGTGTCCGAGCAGTACTTC	CASTLTVSEQYF
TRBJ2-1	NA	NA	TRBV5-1	TGCGCCAGCAGCCCTTCGGACGCCTGGGATGAGCAGTTCTTC	CASSPSDAWDEQFF
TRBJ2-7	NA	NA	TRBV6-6	TGTGCCAGCAGTAACCCCCCCGAGGGTTCCTACGAGCAGTACTTC	CASSNPPEGSYEQYF
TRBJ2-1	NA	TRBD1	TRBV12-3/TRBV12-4	TGTGCCATCGACAGGGGTCGCAATGAGCAGTTCTTC	CAIDRGRNEQFF
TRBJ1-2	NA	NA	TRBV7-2	TGTGCCAGCAGCCCTTCGGCGGTGGACTATGGCTACACCTTC	CASSPSAVDYGYTF
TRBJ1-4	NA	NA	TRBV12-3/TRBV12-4	TGTGCCAGCAGTTCTATGGGTGAAAAACTGTTTTTT	CASSSMGEKLFF
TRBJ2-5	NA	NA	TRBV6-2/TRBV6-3	TGTGCCAGCAGTTACTTAGACACCCGGGCGAAGACCCAGTACTTC	CASSYLDTRAKTQYF
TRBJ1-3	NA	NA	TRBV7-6	TGTGCCAGCAGCTTAGTCGACACTACGAGCTCTGGAAACACCATATATTTT	CASSLVDTTSSGNTIYF
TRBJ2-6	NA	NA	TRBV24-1	TGTGCCACCAGTGATTTTTCAGGATCTTCTGGGGCCAACGTCCTGACTTTC	CATSDFSGSSGANVLTF
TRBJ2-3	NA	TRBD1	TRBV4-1	TGCGCCAGCAGCTATACCGACAGGGAACTCACAGATACGCAGTATTTT	CASSYTDRELTDTQYF
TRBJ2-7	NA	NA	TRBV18	TGTGCCAGCTCACCACGGGACAACGCTTTTAACGAGCAGTACTTC	CASSPRDNAFNEQYF
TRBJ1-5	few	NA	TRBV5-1	TGCGCCAGCAGCTTGTCCACGAGCAATCAGCCCCAGCATTTT	CASSLSTSNQPQHF
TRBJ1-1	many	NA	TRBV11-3	TGTGCCAGCAGCTTGAGCGGGGGGATGAACACTGAAGCTTTCTTT	CASSLSGGMNTEAFF
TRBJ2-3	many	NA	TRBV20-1	TGCAGTGCCCCAAGGGGGGCCACAGATACGCAGTATTTT	CSAPRGATDTQYF
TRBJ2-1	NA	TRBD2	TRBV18	TGTGCCAGCTCACCACCGCGGACTAGCGGCTACAATGAGCAGTTCTTC	CASSPPRTSGYNEQFF
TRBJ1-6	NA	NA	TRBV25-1	TGTGCCTCCGACACAGGGATGGGGGATTCACCCCTCCACTTT	CASDTGMGDSPLHF
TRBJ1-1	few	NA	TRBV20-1	TGCAGTGCTTGGAGGATGAGGAACACTGAAGCTTTCTTT	CSAWRMRNTEAFF
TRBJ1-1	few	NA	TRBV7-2	TGTGCCACCGTGGGCAGGGTGAACACTGAAGCTTTCTTT	CATVGRVNTEAFF
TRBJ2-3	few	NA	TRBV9	TGTGCCAGCAGCCTCCAAACGGGACGGTCAGATACGCAGTATTTT	CASSLQTGRSDTQYF
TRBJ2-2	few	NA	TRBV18	TGTGCCAGCTCACCACCGGCCGGGAACACCGGGGAGCTGTTTTTT	CASSPPAGNTGELFF
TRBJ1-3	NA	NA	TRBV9	TGTGCCAGCAGCGCGCTCGGGGGAAACACCATATATTTT	CASSALGGNTIYF
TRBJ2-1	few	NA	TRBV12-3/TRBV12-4	TGTGCCAGCACCCCCTTTGGAGGTGAGCAGTTCTTC	CASTPFGGEQFF
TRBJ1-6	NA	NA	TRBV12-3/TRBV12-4	TGTGCCAGCAGTTTAAACGGATATTCACCCCTCCACTTT	CASSLNGYSPLHF
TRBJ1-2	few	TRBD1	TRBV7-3	TGTGCCAGCAGCCTTCAAGGGTCCACAGGGGGCGACGGCTACACCTTC	CASSLQGSTGGDGYTF
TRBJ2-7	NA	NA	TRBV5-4	TGTGCCAGCAGCGACTTCTTCGAGCAGTACTTC	CASSDFFEQYF
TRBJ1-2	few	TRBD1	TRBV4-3	TGCGCCAGCAGCCAAGGGGTCCAGGGGGTCTATGGCTACACCTTC	CASSQGVQGVYGYTF
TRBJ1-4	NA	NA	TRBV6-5	TGTGCCAGCAGTTACCAACGAGGGACTAATGAAAAACTGTTTTTT	CASSYQRGTNEKLFF
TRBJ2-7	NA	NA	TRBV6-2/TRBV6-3	TGTGCCAGCAGTTATACGGGATCTGCTACCTACGAGCAGTACTTC	CASSYTGSATYEQYF
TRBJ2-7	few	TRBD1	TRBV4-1	TGCGCCAGCAGCCAAGACCCAGGACAGGTCTCCTACGAGCAGTACTTC	CASSQDPGQVSYEQYF
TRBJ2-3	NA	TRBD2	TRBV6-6	TGTGCCAGCAGTTACAGGCGGGAGGGCCTGTCAGATACGCAGTATTTT	CASSYRREGLSDTQYF
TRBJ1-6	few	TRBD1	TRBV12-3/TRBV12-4	TGTGCCAGCAGTCAGACGACAGGGTATAATTCACCCCTCCACTTT	CASSQTTGYNSPLHF